One sample yielded the 9 T cell receptor beta chains listed below, sequenced in a study of T cell changes during pregnancy in multiple sclerosis (dated by TCRdb to between 2019 and 2020). Library prep was done by the immunoSEQ multiplex PCR assay. TCRdb's version of the immuneACCESS table is confined to in-frame rearrangements and falls short of the full clone set. An unresolved V gene accounts for under half of the shortfall where checked; the remainder is of unknown origin. This sample has tens of thousands of clones in its table, and about 91% of those were observed once. The top ten hold about 2.6% of the sample. Sequences were derived from CD8+ T cells from peripheral blood mononuclear cells, sampled in the second trimester of pregnancy. The receptors were gathered from a female donor with multiple sclerosis, enrolled in a pregnancy study.

This rearrangement joins TRBV7-9 to TRBJ2-7; 10 bases agree with TRBD2. Germline CDR1 is SEHNR and CDR2 is FQNEAQ (reference sequence). Trimming took 2 bases from V and 0 from J; bases not matched to a gene: 4. The CDR3 loop spans 16 amino acids. CDR3 coding DNA: TGTGCCAGCAGCTTACTAGCGGGGGCCAACTCCTACGAGCAGTACTTC. Translating gives CASSLLAGANSYEQYF.

V usage is TRBV7-9 and J usage is TRBJ2-7; 8 bases are a match to TRBD2. This CDR3 comprises 16 residues. Germline assignment: CDR1 SEHNR and CDR2 FQNEAQ (reference sequence). V lost 3 bases and J lost 5; bases outside the gene matches: 12. CDR3 nucleotides: TGTGCCAGCAGCTTCTCCCGGGAGGGAGGGGACCACGAGCAGTACTTC. Translating it yields CASSFSREGGDHEQYF. Looking up the rest from reference TRBV7-9 and TRBJ2-7 gives the full variable domain: DTGVSQNPRHKITKRGQNVTFRCDPISEHNRLYWYRQTLGQGPEFLTYFQNEAQLEKSRLLSDRFSAERPKGSFSTLEIQRTEQGDSAMYLCASSFSREGGDHEQYFGPGTRLTVT.

This chain connects TRBV27 to TRBJ2-7, with D possibly TRBD1 on 5 matching bases. The germline V gene has CDR1 MNHEY and CDR2 SMNVEV (reference sequence). The V gene lost 5 bases and the J gene lost 5 bases, with 16 bases spanning the gap. The length of the CDR3 is 14 residues. The DNA for the CDR3 is TGTGCCAGCAGTACATCGCAGGGAACCCACGAGCAGTACTTC. Translated, it gives CASSTSQGTHEQYF.

The genes are TRBV7-3 and TRBJ2-3; D not certain. Germline loops: CDR1 SGHTA, CDR2 FQGTGA. V was cut by 5 bases and J by 4 bases, with 10 bases left in between. This CDR3 has 13 amino acids. The CDR3 DNA is TGTGCCAGCAGCCCCTACCCCTCAGATACGCAGTATTTT. It codes for CASSPYPSDTQYF.

The chain carries TRBV2 and TRBJ2-7; D gene ambiguous. CDR1 and CDR2 from the germline V gene are SNHLY and FYNNEI. CDR3 length: 13 amino acids. The V gene lost 2 bases and the J gene lost 0 bases, with 5 bases spanning the gap. CDR3 region: CASSEQASYEQYF. CDR3 bases: TGTGCCAGCAGTGAACAGGCCTCCTACGAGCAGTACTTC.

The chain joins TRBV7-2 to TRBJ2-3; tentative D call: TRBD2 (5 bases). Trimming cost V 5 bases and J 2 bases, with 11 bases left between them. The CDR3 runs to 14 residues. Germline V gives CDR1 SGHTA, CDR2 FQGNSA. The CDR3 DNA sequence: TGTGCCAGCAGCCACCCGGAGGACACAGATACGCAGTATTTT. Encoded protein: CASSHPEDTDTQYF.

The rearrangement links TRBV5-4 to TRBJ2-3; no firm D call. V was clipped by 1 base and J by 2 bases, with 8 bases between them. This CDR3 contains 14 residues. Germline V lookup: CDR1 SGHNT, CDR2 YYREEE (reference sequence). In DNA, the CDR3 is TGTGCCAGCAGCTTGCGCGATTCCACAGATACGCAGTATTTT. Translation gives CASSLRDSTDTQYF. The full variable domain, with the rest looked up from reference TRBV5-4 and TRBJ2-3, is ETGVTQSPTHLIKTRGQQVTLRCSSQSGHNTVSWYQQALGQGPQFIFQYYREEENGRGNFPPRFSGLQFPNYSSELNVNALELDDSALYLCASSLRDSTDTQYFGPGTRLTVL.

The genes are TRBV4-3 and TRBJ2-1; 11 nucleotides align to TRBD1. The CDR3 totals 15 residues. With 4 bases clipped from V and 5 bases from J, the junction kept 4 bases outside the gene matches. Germline CDR1 reads LGHNA; CDR2 reads YSLEER. DNA of the CDR3: TGCGCCAGCAGCCGGACAGGGGGCGTGAACAATGAGCAGTTCTTC. Its translation: CASSRTGGVNNEQFF.

This sequence joins TRBV19 and TRBJ1-2; weak D call: TRBD1 (5 bases). The CDR3 runs 17 residues. Germline lookup yields CDR1 LNHDA and CDR2 SQIVND (reference sequence). Trimming pared 3 bases from V and 0 bases from J, leaving 17 bases between. This chain's CDR3 is CASSIWGAGDPNYGYTF. In nucleotides, the CDR3 is TGTGCCAGTAGTATTTGGGGCGCAGGAGACCCTAACTATGGCTACACCTTC.